This T cell receptor (beta chain) was found in a study of radiotherapy plus CTLA-4 blockade in lung cancer (dated by TCRdb to the late 2010s). Notes on the research overall: Among enrolled patients, approximately 17% had an objective response and 31% reached disease control. Here is what the overall study found, with its caveats: After treatment with radiotherapy and ipilimumab, TCR clones that originated in tumors expanded in peripheral blood. Early dynamic changes in blood T cell clones, together with increased serum interferon-beta after radiation, were reported as the strongest predictors of response.

Turning to this clone: Its antigen is currently not known. No quality values exist for individual bases; no much larger clone is one base distant. The sample contains more than one DNA sequence encoding this CDR3.

The CDR3 has 16 amino acids, counting the end cysteine and phenylalanine. Only the CDR3 part of the read is kept: 48 bases, read in frame from the first base. CDR1 and CDR2 are drawn from the germline V gene: LGHNA, YSLEER. Germline trimming amounts to 1 base on V and 5 bases on J, with 7 as the count of junction bases outside the gene matches. Receptor amplification or capture employed the immunoSEQ multiplex PCR assay. TCRdb mirrors the immuneACCESS table, restricted to in-frame sequences. Some clones are absent from its copies; in checked studies, under half trace to an unresolved V gene, and the reason for the others is unknown. Counted in this sample were approximately 80,000 clones; over 65% of them appeared once. Roughly a tenth of the sample comes from the top ten. The study evaluated CTLA-4 blockade (ipilimumab) given together with focal radiation therapy in patients who had chemo-refractory metastatic non-small-cell lung cancer.

The receptor was isolated from a human donor with non-small cell lung cancer whose response to radiotherapy plus ipilimumab could not be evaluated. The sample was peripheral blood, taken from a patient treated with radiotherapy plus ipilimumab. Here the chain combines TRBV4-3 and TRBJ2-2, with TRBD2 identical over 7 junction bases. DNA sequence: TGCGCCAGCAGCCAAGGGCTCGGACTAGTGACCGGGGAGCTGTTTTTT. It translates as CASSQGLGLVTGELFF.